What follows describes a single TCR beta chain. Its antigen is not known. This sample stems from a study of T cell repertoires in cytomegalovirus infection. The overall study: HLA-C-restricted CMV epitopes, recently identified, and well-studied HLA-B-restricted ones were used by the study.

TCRdb passed the reads through MiXCR, listing each CDR3 protein once. The sample lists some 920,000 distinct CDR3 sequences; approximately 31% were seen once. Trimming took 2 bases from V and 0 from J, leaving 5 bases between them. This CDR3 is built from 13 residues. Germline V CDR1 and CDR2: LGHDT, YNNKEL (reference sequence). The sequence came from a human donor in good health (CMV status not recorded). Some clones in this sample may be carry-over from other donors' samples. The sequenced sample was cultured CD8+ T cells from PBMCs, obtained from culture after CMV antigen stimulation. The rearrangement uses TRBV3-1 and TRBJ2-7; no clear D. The CDR3: CASSQYSSYEQYF. In DNA form, the CDR3 reads TGTGCCAGCAGCCAATACAGCTCCTACGAGCAGTACTTC.